This T cell receptor beta chain came from a study of beta chain features in type 1 diabetes. Study-level points and caveats: The study notes PCR might favor shorter templates equally in patients and controls. Type 1 diabetes patients had moderately but significantly shorter TCRB CDR3s in all four CD4+ subsets.

With regard to this clone: The antigen remains unidentified.

Reverse transcribing all isolated RNA meant expressed TCRB transcripts were sequenced. Produced via immunoSEQ multiplex PCR; TCRdb's table is partial and in-frame only. The sample shows roughly 380,000 clones, about 19% of them seen only once. V was cut by 1 base and J by 6 bases, with 12 bases left in between. This CDR3 has 14 residues. Germline V gene sequence: CDR1 LGHNA, CDR2 YSLEER. The source is a woman between 18 and 30 years old in good health. The rearrangement uses TRBV4-3 and TRBJ1-2; maybe TRBD1 (6 bases). Material: naive CD4+ T cells from blood. CDR3 bases: TGCGCCAGCAGCCAAGCGGGACAAAATGATGGCTACACCTTC. It specifies CASSQAGQNDGYTF.